The 7 T cell receptor beta chains below were found in one sample sequenced in a study of T-cell memory formation after mild COVID-19. TCRdb reanalysed the 5' RACE reads using MiXCR and keeps one entry per CDR3 protein. The sample carries 150,000 or so distinct CDR3 sequences, roughly 28% recorded once. Input material: PBMCs or a T cell subset sorted from them (not recorded which). The source is an adult woman who had mild COVID-19 (a few samples of this study predate the infection). Cell type and time point are not known.

The chain recombines TRBV3-1 with TRBJ2-2; D tentatively fits TRBD1 or TRBD2 (6 bases each). The V end was cut by 1 base, the J end by 2 bases, with 11 bases between. This CDR3 is 16 amino acids long. Germline V gene sequence: CDR1 LGHDT, CDR2 YNNKEL (reference sequence). The CDR3 region is CASSQGGGPNTGELFF. DNA for the CDR3: TGTGCCAGCAGCCAAGGAGGGGGGCCTAACACCGGGGAGCTGTTTTTT.

Regarding this clonotype: At one end, the junction sequence differs from germline, possibly due to a read error. The J gene is TRBJ2-5, the V gene TRBV29-1; D might be TRBD1 (7 bases). CDR1 and CDR2 from the germline V gene are SQVTM and ANQGSEA. The CDR3 sequence is 10 residues long. CDR3 nucleotide sequence: TGCAGCGTTGGCGGGACAGTACGGGGCTTC. Residues: CSVGGTVRGF. The entire variable domain, with the rest obtained from reference TRBV29-1 and TRBJ2-5, is as follows: SAVISQKPSRDICQRGTSLTIQCQVDSQVTMMFWYRQQPGQSLTLIATANQGSEATYESGFVIDKFPISRPNLTFSTLTVSNMSPEDSSIYLCSVGGTVRGFGPGTRLLVL.

V and J are TRBV6-2 or TRBV6-3 and TRBJ1-1, with TRBD1 matching over 7 bases. Trimming removed 6 bases from V and 12 bases from J; junction bases left unmatched: 16. The germline CDR1 and CDR2 sequences are MNHEY and SVGEGT. The CDR3 covers 14 residues. The CDR3 sequence is CASSPAARQGVPFF. For the CDR3, the DNA is TGTGCCAGCAGCCCCGCGGCCAGGCAGGGGGTACCTTTCTTT.

V gene TRBV29-1 combines with J gene TRBJ2-2; D possibly matches TRBD1 or TRBD2 (6 bases each). The CDR3 has 14 residues. V lost 3 bases and J 3 bases, leaving 11 bases between the germline ends. Germline-derived CDR1 and CDR2 are SQVTM and ANQGSEA. CDR3 coding DNA: TGCAGCGTTGACCGGGGGCGTGACACCGGGGAGCTGTTTTTT. Its protein product is CSVDRGRDTGELFF.

The chain joins TRBV5-1 to TRBJ2-3, with 8 bases lining up with TRBD2. In germline, CDR1 is SGHRS, CDR2 YFSETQ. V shed 6 bases and J 3 bases; nucleotides not matched to a gene: 6. The CDR3 sequence is 14 residues long. CDR3 bases: TGCGCCAGCATGTACGCTAGCGGGACAGATACGCAGTATTTT. Translated: CASMYASGTDTQYF.

This clonotype was seen only a few times. J is TRBJ1-6 and V is TRBV6-6; D gene unclear. The CDR3 loop spans 18 amino acids. The germline gives CDR1 MNHNY, CDR2 SVGAGI (reference sequence). The V end was cut by 6 bases, the J end by 7 bases, with 25 bases between. CDR3 DNA: TGTGCCAGCAGCCAAGGAGTTAGGAGGTATAGCTTCAATTCACCCCTCCACTTT. It encodes CASSQGVRRYSFNSPLHF.

This chain uses TRBV30 with TRBJ2-7, with D tentatively TRBD2 (5 bases). This CDR3 region has 12 residues. CDR1 and CDR2 (germline): GTSNPN, SVGIG (reference sequence). The V end lost 1 base, the J end lost 5 bases, and 9 bases lay between the germline ends. DNA of the CDR3: TGTGCCTGGAGTGGGACTTTCGACGAGCAGTACTTC. Protein product: CAWSGTFDEQYF.